This T cell receptor beta chain was identified during a study of cytomegalovirus exposure and HLA in healthy donors. Study-wide results and caveats: Later, an analysis found that common viral pathogens appeared to be linked with several of the most significant clusters. Researchers reported in a later analysis that a missense DCLRE1C variant was tied to TCR beta V- and J-gene trimming. A highly shared variant cluster was judged a likely technical artifact.

V trimming: 3 bases; J trimming: 5 bases; junction bases outside the gene matches: 5. CDR1 is LNHDA and CDR2 is SQIVND in the germline V gene (reference sequence). The CDR3 is 14 residues long. Primers: 60 Vbeta forward and 13 Jbeta reverse. TCRdb keeps only in-frame clones here, not all; method: immunoSEQ multiplex PCR. Of 120,000 or so clones in the sample, about 73% were seen once. On this clone itself: The antigen is not known.

The clonotype was recovered from a middle-aged woman in good health and CMV-seronegative. The specimen sequenced was PBMCs. The chain has TRBV19 and TRBJ1-1; 8 positions match TRBD1. The DNA for the CDR3 is TGTGCCAGTAGTATTACAGGGGGGAGTACTGAAGCTTTCTTT. It specifies CASSITGGSTEAFF.